This TCR beta chain emerged from a study of CD8+ T cells in alopecia areata. Notes on the study in general: Greater clonality was observed in lesional scalp samples, especially alopecia totalis/universalis, versus normal scalp. Mice showed TCR sharing more clearly than patients did, possibly owing to HLA.

After isolation, RNA underwent reverse transcription to generate cDNA as the sequencing template. Method: immunoSEQ multiplex PCR; TCRdb's copy keeps in-frame clones and lacks some. The table includes around 300,000 clones, about three fifths detected once. The treatment: oral pan-JAK inhibitor, 5-10 mg twice daily. V lost 7 bases and J 10 bases, leaving 13 bases between the germline ends. In germline, CDR1 is SEHNR, CDR2 FQNEAQ (reference sequence). This CDR3 has 12 amino acids. Notes on this clone: Its antigen is unknown.

The clonotype was recovered from a human donor with alopecia areata. Sample: CD4+ T cells sorted from blood, taken at approximately week 51, from a patient treated with tofacitinib. The chain combines TRBV7-9 with TRBJ1-4; the D is unclear. The CDR3 is CASTRDVGKLFF. The CDR3 bases are TGTGCCAGCACAAGGGATGTGGGAAAACTGTTTTTT.